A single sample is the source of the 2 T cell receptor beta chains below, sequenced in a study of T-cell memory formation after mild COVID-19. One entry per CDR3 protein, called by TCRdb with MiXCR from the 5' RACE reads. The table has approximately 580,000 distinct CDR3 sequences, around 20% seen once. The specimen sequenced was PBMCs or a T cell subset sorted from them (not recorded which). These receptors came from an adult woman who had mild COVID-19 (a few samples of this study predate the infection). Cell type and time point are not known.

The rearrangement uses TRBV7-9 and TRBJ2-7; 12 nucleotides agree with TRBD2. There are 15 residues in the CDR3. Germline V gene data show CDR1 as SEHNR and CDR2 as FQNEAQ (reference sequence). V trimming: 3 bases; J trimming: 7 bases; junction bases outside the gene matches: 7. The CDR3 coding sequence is TGTGCCAGCAGCTTCCTAGCGGGAGGGCCCCTGGAGCAGTACTTC. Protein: CASSFLAGGPLEQYF.

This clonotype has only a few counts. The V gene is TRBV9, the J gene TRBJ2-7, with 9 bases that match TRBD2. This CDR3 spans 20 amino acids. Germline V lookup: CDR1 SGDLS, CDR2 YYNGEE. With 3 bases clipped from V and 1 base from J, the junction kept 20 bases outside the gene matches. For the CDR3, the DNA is TGTGCCAGCAGCGCATCTAGCGTAGCGTTTAGCGGGGGCTATTCCTACGAGCAGTACTTC. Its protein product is CASSASSVAFSGGYSYEQYF.